Detailed here is one T cell receptor beta chain. Its antigen is unidentified. Germline-derived CDR1 and CDR2 are SGHRS and YFSETQ. Trimming took 4 bases from V and 6 from J, leaving 20 bases between them. There are 16 residues in the CDR3. The PCR had 60 Vbeta and 13 Jbeta primers. Method: immunoSEQ multiplex PCR; TCRdb's copy keeps in-frame clones and lacks some. The sample records some 190,000 clones, about three quarters being singletons. The sample belongs to a study of cytomegalovirus exposure and HLA in healthy donors. Study observations and caveats: The classifier, whose performance was assessed in both the original and validation cohorts, reportedly diagnosed cytomegalovirus status with high specificity and sensitivity. Analysis was carried out at a later point, and it linked a missense DCLRE1C variant to TCR beta V- and J-gene trimming. Some V segments, TRBV6-2 and TRBV6-3 among them, were indistinguishable and were therefore excluded. Clonal expansion, a later analysis showed, was greater in HLA-associated TCR beta chains than in equally common others.

This receptor was identified in a man in his late teens or twenties in good health and CMV-seronegative. Input material: PBMCs. The chain employs TRBV5-1 and TRBJ1-5; D is perhaps TRBD1 (6 bases). The CDR3 DNA reads as TGCGCCAGCAGCCCCATGGGGGCGGGGGTAGGTCAGCCCCAGCATTTT. It specifies CASSPMGAGVGQPQHF.